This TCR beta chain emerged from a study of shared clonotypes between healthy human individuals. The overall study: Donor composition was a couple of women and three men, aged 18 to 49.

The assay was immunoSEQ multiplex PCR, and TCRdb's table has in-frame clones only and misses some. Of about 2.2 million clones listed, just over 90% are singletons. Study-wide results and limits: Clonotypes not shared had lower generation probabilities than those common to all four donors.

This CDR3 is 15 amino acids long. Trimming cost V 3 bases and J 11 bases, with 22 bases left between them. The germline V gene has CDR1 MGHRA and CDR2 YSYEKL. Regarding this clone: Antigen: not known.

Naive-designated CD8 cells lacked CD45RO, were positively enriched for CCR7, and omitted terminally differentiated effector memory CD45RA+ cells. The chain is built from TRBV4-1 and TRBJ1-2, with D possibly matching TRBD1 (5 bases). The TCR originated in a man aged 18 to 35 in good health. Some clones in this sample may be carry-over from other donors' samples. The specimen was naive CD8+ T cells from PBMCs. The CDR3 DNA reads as TGCGCCAGCAGCCAGGCCCGGGATTGGGGGAAGGAGTACACCTTC. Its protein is CASSQARDWGKEYTF.